These T cell receptor beta chains were read from a single sample in a study of T cell responses to AZD1222 COVID-19 vaccine. The table came from immunoSEQ multiplex PCR; TCRdb's copy has only in-frame clones and leaves some out. Among some 130,000 clones listed, approximately 83% were seen once. The sample in question was peripheral blood, obtained on day 0 of AZD1222 vaccination. The receptors here all came from an adult in good health. Both conserved end residues are part of each CDR3.

TRBJ2-5 | TRBV7-9 | CASSLGGTDQETQYF
TRBJ1-5 | TRBV7-9 | CASSSDNQPQHF
TRBJ2-1 | TRBV3-1/TRBV3-2 | CASSQVPGRPGSGREGTYNEQFF
TRBJ1-5 | TRBV7-8 | CASSLGAFSNQPQHF
TRBJ1-3 | TRBV7-9 | CASSPQGMFGNTIYF
TRBJ1-2 | TRBV4-1 | CASSQDRTGGGFEGYTF
TRBJ2-3 | TRBV9 | CASSAPRTSGISDTQYF
TRBJ1-1 | TRBV25-1 | CASSELWSTKGAGEAFF
TRBJ2-3 | TRBV11-3 | CASSFSWDTQYF
TRBJ1-1 | TRBV5-4 | CASSLFGRNTEAFF
TRBJ1-5 | TRBV11-3 | CASSHHPTGSGNQPQHF
TRBJ1-2 | TRBV7-9 | CASSLVSGGGNGYTF
TRBJ1-2 | TRBV29-1 | CSVEIKDPNYGYTF
TRBJ1-5 | TRBV28 | CASPNRNQPQHF